This TCR beta chain was captured by sequencing in a study of blood T cell repertoires in COVID-19. Background on the study: Sample material is recorded as cDNA or gDNA derived from T cells, B-cell-depleted T cells, or PBMCs.

This CDR3 is 15 amino acids long. V lost 1 base, J lost 5 bases, and 13 bases lay in between. In germline, CDR1 is SGDLS, CDR2 YYNGEE. The assay was immunoSEQ multiplex PCR, and TCRdb's table has in-frame clones only and misses some. The repertoire holds 25,000 to 30,000 clones, with roughly 85% as singletons. The sequenced sample was peripheral blood. The receptor was derived from a human donor in a cohort sampled during active COVID-19. The chain has TRBV9 and TRBJ2-1; D may be TRBD1 (5 bases). The CDR3 DNA reads as TGTGCCAGCAGCGTATCAAGGACATCCCACAATGAGCAGTTCTTC. This sequence encodes CASSVSRTSHNEQFF. The whole variable domain, filled in from reference TRBV9 and TRBJ2-1, reads DSGVTQTPKHLITATGQRVTLRCSPRSGDLSVYWYQQSLDQGLQFLIQYYNGEERAKGNILERFSAQQFPDLHSELNLSSLELGDSALYFCASSVSRTSHNEQFFGPGTRLTVL.